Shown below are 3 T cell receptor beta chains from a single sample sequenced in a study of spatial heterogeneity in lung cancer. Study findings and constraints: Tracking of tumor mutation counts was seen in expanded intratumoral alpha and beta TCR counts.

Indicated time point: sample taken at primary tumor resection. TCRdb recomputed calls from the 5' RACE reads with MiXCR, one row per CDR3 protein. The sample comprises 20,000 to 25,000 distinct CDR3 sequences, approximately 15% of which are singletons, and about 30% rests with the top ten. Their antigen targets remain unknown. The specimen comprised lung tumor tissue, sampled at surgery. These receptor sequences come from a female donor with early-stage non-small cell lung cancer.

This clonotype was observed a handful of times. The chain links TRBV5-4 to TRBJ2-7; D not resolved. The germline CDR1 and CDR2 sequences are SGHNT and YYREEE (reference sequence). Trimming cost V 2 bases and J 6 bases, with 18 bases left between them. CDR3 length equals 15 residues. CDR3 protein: CASSFLTDREFEQYF. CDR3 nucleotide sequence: TGTGCCAGCAGCTTCTTAACAGACCGAGAGTTCGAGCAGTACTTC.

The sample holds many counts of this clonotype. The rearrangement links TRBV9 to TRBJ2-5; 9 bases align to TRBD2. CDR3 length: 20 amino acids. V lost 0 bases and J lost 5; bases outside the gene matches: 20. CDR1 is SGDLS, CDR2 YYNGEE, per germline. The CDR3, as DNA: TGTGCCAGCAGCGTAGCTACGGGTTTGAGCGGGAGGACTTCCGAGGAGACCCAGTACTTC. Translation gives CASSVATGLSGRTSEETQYF.

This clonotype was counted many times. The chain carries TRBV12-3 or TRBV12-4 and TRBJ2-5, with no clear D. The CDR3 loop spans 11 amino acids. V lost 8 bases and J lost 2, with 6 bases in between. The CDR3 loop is CASSEQETQYF. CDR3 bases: TGTGCCAGCTCCGAGCAAGAGACCCAGTACTTC.